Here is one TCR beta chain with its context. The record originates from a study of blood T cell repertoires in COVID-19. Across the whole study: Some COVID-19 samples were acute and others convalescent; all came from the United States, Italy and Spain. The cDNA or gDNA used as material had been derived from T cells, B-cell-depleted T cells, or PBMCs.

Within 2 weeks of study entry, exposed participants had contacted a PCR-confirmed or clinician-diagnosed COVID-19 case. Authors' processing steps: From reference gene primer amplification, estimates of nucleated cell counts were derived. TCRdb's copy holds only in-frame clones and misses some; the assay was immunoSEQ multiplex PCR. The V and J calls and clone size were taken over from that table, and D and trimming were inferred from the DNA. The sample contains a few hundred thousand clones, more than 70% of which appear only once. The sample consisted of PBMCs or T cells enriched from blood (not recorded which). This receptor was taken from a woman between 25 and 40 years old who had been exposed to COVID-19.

The DNA of the CDR3 is TGTGCCAGCACCGCGTCAATTCCGGGCAATCAGCCCCAGCATTTT. Translating gives CASTASIPGNQPQHF. This chain joins TRBV6-5 and TRBJ1-5; no reliable D call. The CDR3 contains 15 residues. V was clipped by 7 bases and J by 2 bases, with 15 bases between them. Per germline, CDR1 MNHEY and CDR2 SVGAGI.